This T cell receptor beta chain was found in a study of cytomegalovirus exposure and HLA in healthy donors (dated by TCRdb to the late 2010s). A note on the overall study: An earlier analysis of under 600 of the donors reported 250 to 350 Gb of sequence data and more than 90 million unique TCR beta sequences from about 179 million T cells. Every discovery cohort repertoire had been produced on one sequencing platform. In an earlier analysis of 587 of the donors, high-throughput TCR beta sequencing was used to judge whether each TCR beta V gene segment behaved as functional or pseudogenic. Roughly 5 DR-DQ haplotypes were handled as single units for association and clustering because linkage in the cohort was strong. The genetic ancestry cluster associated with self-reported Caucasian donors included about 84% of the 398 genotyped donors. Class I and class II HLA loci were covered by the typing at four-digit resolution. Typing coverage differed by locus: A, B, C, DRB1 and DQB1 were typed in roughly 629-630 donors, DQA1 in about 510, DPA1 in nearly 610, and DPB1 in just under 490. The study combined high-throughput TCR immunosequencing, statistical association of individual TCRs with disease status, and machine learning to predict cytomegalovirus infection status. In a later genetic analysis, genome-wide SNP genotypes for 398 of the 666 donors were used, and that subset was treated as a discovery cohort. Using immunosequencing, the study profiled T cell repertoires from about 620 subjects and related those repertoires to cytomegalovirus serostatus. A separate validation cohort of about 110 different subjects was used in addition to the approximately 700-subject first cohort. To study patterns of TCR occurrence, a later analysis re-analyzed previously published TCR beta repertoires from 700 or so donors and added high-resolution HLA genotyping. The later analysis used no new phenotypic data to find candidate immune exposures, relying instead on TCR beta sequences and their occurrence across donors. Approximately 300 gigabases of sequencing data and 91 million or so unique TCR sequences made up an early release that covered 500 to 650 HLA-typed donors. Alongside the repertoire data, information on donor age, sex, ethnicity and CMV serostatus was compiled. Among several hundred genotyped donors of the cohort, an average of around 220,000 unique TCR beta nucleotide sequences was sequenced per donor, of which 15% to 20% were non-productive. The study aimed to test whether signatures of past pathogen exposure could be identified by cataloging public T cell receptors.

The cohort was made up of 666 healthy bone marrow donors. At the time of sampling, all cohort members were nominally healthy, though unrecorded immune exposures were likely present. The donor was CMV seronegative and belonged to the group of around 400 seronegative cohort members. A peripheral blood sample was provided by each donor, and peripheral blood mononuclear cells were used for TCR beta sequencing. Genomic DNA extraction from the blood cell samples was performed with the Qiagen DNeasy Blood Extraction Kit. Only one count was recorded for this clone. Its antigen is currently not known. Per-nucleotide qualities are absent, and no much larger clonotype sits a single base away. Library creation used the immunoSEQ multiplex PCR assay. The multiplex PCR relied on a mix of 60 forward primers for TCR Vbeta segments and 13 reverse primers for TCR Jbeta segments. The CDR3 region of rearranged TCR beta genes was amplified from genomic DNA by a multiplex PCR assay. The amplified TCR beta libraries were sequenced on the Illumina HiSeq System as 87-base-pair reads. Per the authors' processing: In a later analysis, tens of millions of unique TCR beta chains were counted across the 650 to 750 repertoires, and about 10 million of these chains were shared by at least two donors. A nearest-neighbor algorithm error-corrected the raw reads and collapsed the reads into unique sequences, merging closely related sequences to remove PCR and sequencing errors. To assign V, D and J gene segments, CDR3 sequences were aligned to IMGT reference sequences. Each retained sequence needed at least a six-nucleotide match to both a V gene segment and a J gene segment. Rearrangements were classified as productive when the CDR3 lacked stop codons and remained in frame with V and J, and all other rearrangements were classified as non-productive. Following IMGT convention, CDR3 was defined as the stretch from the second conserved V-encoded cysteine to the conserved J-encoded phenylalanine. The earlier analysis of some 600 of the donors excluded sequences that lacked an unambiguous match to a single V gene segment. In an earlier analysis of a few hundred of the donors, V segments were called functional above 56.7% productive rearrangements and were called segregating when the between-donor standard deviation exceeded 5%. A statistical classification framework was developed to diagnose cytomegalovirus status using the catalog of TCR beta chain sequences. In a later analysis, TCR nucleotide sequences were compared against IMGT/GENE-DB human TR gene sequences so that V and J genes could be assigned. In a later analysis, CDR3 sequences and most-parsimonious VDJ recombination scenarios were assigned using the TCRdist pipeline. A later analysis defined each TCR beta chain by its CDR3 amino acid sequence plus V-gene family, and excluded reads lacking a unique V-gene family. To address suspected cross-contamination and a sequencing artifact, a later analysis removed approximately 600 highly shared, low-generation-probability nucleotide sequences. A later analysis calculated a clonal expansion index for each public chain from normalized within-repertoire ranks of inferred template counts. Generation probabilities in a later analysis came from a VDJ recombination model fitted to out-of-frame rearrangements, and those results were checked against IGoR. Hypergeometric tests were used in a later analysis to score TCR-TCR, TCR-HLA and TCR-CMV co-occurrence, with a repertoire-size bias correction applied to the TCR pairs. A later analysis estimated false discovery rates by permuting HLA or CMV assignments 20 times. A later analysis grouped co-occurring TCRs with DBSCAN, adding TCRdist sequence similarity when clustering within HLA-allele-positive subsets. For co-occurrence clustering, repertoires with fewer than 30,000 or more than 120,000 public chains were excluded, along with roughly 5 repertoires with anomalous nucleotide sharing. TCRdb re-hosts the immuneACCESS table, in-frame sequences only. Its copies lack some clones; in the studies checked, an unresolved V gene accounts for under half of them, and the cause for the rest is not known. That table furnishes V, J and clone size, whereas the DNA furnished D and trimming. A total of about 98,000 clones appear in this sample, about 81% of them only once. Together, the top ten hold around 1.5% of the sample.

General conclusions and limits of the study: Correlated functional status among segregating V segments might reflect linkage disequilibrium, but an unknown experimental factor could not be ruled out. In a later analysis, most CMV-associated TCR beta chains were found to appear HLA-restricted, with HLA associations seemingly driven largely by CMV exposure. A later analysis found that TCR association rates varied across HLA loci, with DRB1 alleles showing the most associated TCRs and HLA-C alleles the fewest. In vitro tests confirmed that a few of the cytomegalovirus-associated TCR beta chains recognize cytomegalovirus antigens. Sequencing depth was assumed to be roughly uniform across donors in the presence/absence analyses, though that assumption may not hold. In both the original and validation cohorts, the classifier was reported to diagnose cytomegalovirus status with high specificity and sensitivity. A further reported finding was that TCR beta sequences accurately predicted the HLA-A and HLA-B alleles for most subjects in the first cohort. Specific HLA alleles were associated with around 18,000 TCR beta sequences at a false discovery rate of 0.05 in a later analysis. The study listed 150 to 200 TCR beta chains as associated with cytomegalovirus. A later analysis reported that several top co-occurrence clusters appeared linked to parvovirus B19, influenza, CMV and Epstein-Barr virus. Only TCR beta chains were sequenced in this cohort, and the absence of alpha or paired-chain data limited detectable features. For the cohort, immune exposure information was limited to CMV serostatus. A later genetic analysis associated a missense DCLRE1C variant with V-gene and J-gene trimming of TCR beta chains, and an independent cohort replicated the association. A later genetic analysis reported fewer N-insertions in productive TCRs among donors in an Asian-associated ancestry cluster than the approximately 700-donor mean. Because counts were too low, around 18 rarely observed V segments, including chromosome 9 orphons, were left out of the earlier analysis of 587 of the donors. HLA typing was unavailable for some donors at each locus, so association tests used only the typed subset. A later analysis found that HLA-associated TCR beta chains were more clonally expanded and had lower generation probabilities than equally common non-associated chains. In an earlier analysis of a few hundred of the donors, most TCR beta V segments were observed in productive rearrangements about 90% or about 30% of the time, broadly matching IMGT annotations. The authors suggested that the approach could potentially be extended to other disease states and immunological phenotypes. Some IMGT-functional V segments, including TRBV6-2 and TRBV6-3, could not be distinguished by the 87-base-pair reads and were therefore excluded. While some public TCRs were present in many individuals, most TCR sequences turned up only very rarely across donors. When HLA alleles, especially DR and DQ, strongly co-occurred, TCR associations were difficult to assign to individual alleles. A cluster of highly shared sequence variants was judged likely to represent a technical artifact of the sequencing pipeline.

Measured from the cysteine to the phenylalanine, the CDR3 is 14 residues long. CDR3 DNA is the only sequence kept; it has 42 bases, read in frame from the first base. Trimming removed 6 bases from V and 6 bases from J, leaving 17 bases between the germline ends. CDR1 MNHNS and CDR2 SASEGT are derived from the germline V gene. The chain is assembled from TRBV6-1 and TRBJ1-2; possibly the D gene is TRBD1, per 6 matching bases. This TCR was recovered from a man aged 40-49 years in good health and CMV-seronegative. Input material: PBMCs. This receptor carries the CDR3 CASRGMGGLDGYTF. The nucleotides read TGTGCCAGCAGGGGGATGGGGGGGCTGGATGGCTACACCTTC.